Detailed here is one T cell receptor (beta chain). The antigen is undetermined. Libraries were UMI-labeled 5' RACE TRB cDNA. TCRdb re-called the 5' RACE reads; every CDR3 protein appears as one record, without DNA. The listing contains about 150,000 distinct CDR3 sequences. This sample was included in a study of CXCR3-negative and CXCR3-positive naive CD8 T cells. Study-wide results and limits: Comparison of naive cells showed more hydrophobic TRB CDR3s in CXCR3-positive than in CXCR3-negative naive cells.

The TCR sequence derives from a human donor in good health. Some clones in this sample may be carry-over from other donors' samples. Sequenced sample: naive CXCR3+ CD8+ T cells from blood. The sample's subset: CD45RO-CCR7+CD27+CD95- naive CD8+ T cells expressing CXCR3 (TNR3+).

CDR3: CSARLITEAFF. The rearrangement uses TRBV20-1 and TRBJ1-1. This CDR3 has 11 residues. Germline V gene sequence: CDR1 DFQATT, CDR2 SNEGSKA (reference sequence).